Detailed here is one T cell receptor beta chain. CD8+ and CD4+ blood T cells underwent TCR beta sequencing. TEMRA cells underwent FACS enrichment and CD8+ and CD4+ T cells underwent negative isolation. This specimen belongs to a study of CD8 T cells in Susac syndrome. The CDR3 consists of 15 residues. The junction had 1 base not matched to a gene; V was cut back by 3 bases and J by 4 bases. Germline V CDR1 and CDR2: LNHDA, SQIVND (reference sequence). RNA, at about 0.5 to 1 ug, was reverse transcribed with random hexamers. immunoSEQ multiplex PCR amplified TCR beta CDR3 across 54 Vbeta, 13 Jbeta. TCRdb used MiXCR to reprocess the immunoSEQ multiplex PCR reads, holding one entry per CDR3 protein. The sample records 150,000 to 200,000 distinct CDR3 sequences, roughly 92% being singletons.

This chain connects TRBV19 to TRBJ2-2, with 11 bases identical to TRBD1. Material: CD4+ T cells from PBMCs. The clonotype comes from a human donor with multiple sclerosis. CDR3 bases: TGTGCCAGTAGTATGGGACAGGGGGTCACCGGGGAGCTGTTTTTT. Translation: CASSMGQGVTGELFF.